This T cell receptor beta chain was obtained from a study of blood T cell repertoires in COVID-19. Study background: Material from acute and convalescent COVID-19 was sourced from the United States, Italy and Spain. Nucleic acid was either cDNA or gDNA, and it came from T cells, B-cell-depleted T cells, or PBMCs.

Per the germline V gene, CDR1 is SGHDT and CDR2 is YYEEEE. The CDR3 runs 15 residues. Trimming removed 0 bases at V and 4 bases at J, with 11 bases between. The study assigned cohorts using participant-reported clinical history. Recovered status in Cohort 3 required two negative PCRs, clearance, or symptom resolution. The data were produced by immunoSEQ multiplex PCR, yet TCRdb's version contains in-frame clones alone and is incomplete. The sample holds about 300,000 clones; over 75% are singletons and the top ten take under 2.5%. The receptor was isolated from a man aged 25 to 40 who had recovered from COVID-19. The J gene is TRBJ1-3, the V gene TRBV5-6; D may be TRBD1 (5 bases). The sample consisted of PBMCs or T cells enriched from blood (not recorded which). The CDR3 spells CASSLAGLDGNTIYF. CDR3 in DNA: TGTGCCAGCAGCTTGGCAGGGTTAGACGGAAACACCATATATTTT.